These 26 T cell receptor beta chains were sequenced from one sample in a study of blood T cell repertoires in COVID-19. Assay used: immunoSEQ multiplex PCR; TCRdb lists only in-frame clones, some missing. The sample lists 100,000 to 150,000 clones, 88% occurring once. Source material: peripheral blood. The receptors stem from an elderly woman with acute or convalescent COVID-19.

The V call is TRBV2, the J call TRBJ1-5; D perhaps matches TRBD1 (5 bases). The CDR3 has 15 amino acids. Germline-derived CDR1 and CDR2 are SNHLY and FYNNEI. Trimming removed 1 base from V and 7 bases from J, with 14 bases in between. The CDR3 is CASSEDPRVGQPQHF. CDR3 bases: TGTGCCAGCAGTGAAGACCCCAGGGTTGGGCAGCCCCAGCATTTT.

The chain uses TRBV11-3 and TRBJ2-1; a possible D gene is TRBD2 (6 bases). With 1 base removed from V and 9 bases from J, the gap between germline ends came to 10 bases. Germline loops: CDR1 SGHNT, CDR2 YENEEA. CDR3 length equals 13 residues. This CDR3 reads CASSLVRRGEQFF. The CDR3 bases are TGTGCCAGCAGCTTAGTTAGGCGGGGTGAGCAGTTCTTC.

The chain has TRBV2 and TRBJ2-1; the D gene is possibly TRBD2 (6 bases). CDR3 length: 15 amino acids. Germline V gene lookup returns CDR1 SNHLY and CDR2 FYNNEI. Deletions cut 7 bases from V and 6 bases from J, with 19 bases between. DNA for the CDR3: TGTGCCAGCAAACTAATGGACCACGGGAGCAATGAGCAGTTCTTC. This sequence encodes CASKLMDHGSNEQFF.

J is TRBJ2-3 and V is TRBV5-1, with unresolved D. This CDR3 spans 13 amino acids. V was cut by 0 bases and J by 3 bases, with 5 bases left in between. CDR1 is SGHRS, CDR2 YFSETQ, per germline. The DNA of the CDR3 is TGCGCCAGCAGCTTGGAGCTTACAGATACGCAGTATTTT. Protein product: CASSLELTDTQYF. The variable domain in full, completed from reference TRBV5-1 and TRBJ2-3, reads KAGVTQTPRYLIKTRGQQVTLSCSPISGHRSVSWYQQTPGQGLQFLFEYFSETQRNKGNFPGRFSGRQFSNSRSEMNVSTLELGDSALYLCASSLELTDTQYFGPGTRLTVL.

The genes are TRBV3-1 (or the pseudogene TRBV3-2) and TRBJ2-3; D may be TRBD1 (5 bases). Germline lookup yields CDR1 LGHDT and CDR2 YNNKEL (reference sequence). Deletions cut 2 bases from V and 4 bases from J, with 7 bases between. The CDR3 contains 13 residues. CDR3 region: CASSQRQSDTQYF. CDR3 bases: TGTGCCAGCAGCCAACGACAGTCAGATACGCAGTATTTT.

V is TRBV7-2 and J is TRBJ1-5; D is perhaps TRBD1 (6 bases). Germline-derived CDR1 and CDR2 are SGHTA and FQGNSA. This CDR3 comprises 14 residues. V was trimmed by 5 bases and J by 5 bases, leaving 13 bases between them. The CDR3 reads CASSPQGVDQPQHF. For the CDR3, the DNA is TGTGCCAGCAGCCCACAGGGTGTGGATCAGCCCCAGCATTTT.

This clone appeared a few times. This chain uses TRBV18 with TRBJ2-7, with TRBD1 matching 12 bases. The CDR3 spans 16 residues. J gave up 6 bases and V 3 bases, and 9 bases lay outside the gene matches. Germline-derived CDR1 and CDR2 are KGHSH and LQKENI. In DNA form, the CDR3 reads TGTGCCAGCTCACCGAATGAGGGGACAGGGGGCCTCGAGCAGTACTTC. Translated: CASSPNEGTGGLEQYF.

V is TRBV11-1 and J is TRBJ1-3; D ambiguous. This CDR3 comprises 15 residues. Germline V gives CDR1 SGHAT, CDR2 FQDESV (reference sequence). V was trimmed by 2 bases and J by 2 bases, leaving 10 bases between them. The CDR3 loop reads CASSLSRGTGNTIYF. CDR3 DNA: TGTGCCAGCAGCTTATCCAGAGGGACTGGAAACACCATATATTTT.

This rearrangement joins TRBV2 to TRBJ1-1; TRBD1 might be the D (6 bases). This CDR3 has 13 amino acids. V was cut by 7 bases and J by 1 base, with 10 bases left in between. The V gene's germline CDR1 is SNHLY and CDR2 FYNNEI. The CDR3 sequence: CASTRGGNTEAFF. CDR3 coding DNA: TGTGCCAGCACCCGAGGGGGGAACACTGAAGCTTTCTTT.

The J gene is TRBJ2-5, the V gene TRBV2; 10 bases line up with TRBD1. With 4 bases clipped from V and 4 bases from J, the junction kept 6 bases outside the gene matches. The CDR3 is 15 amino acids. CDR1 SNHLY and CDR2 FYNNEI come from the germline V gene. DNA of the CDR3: TGTGCCAGCAGTGCGCCGGGACAGGGGTCAGAGACCCAGTACTTC. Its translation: CASSAPGQGSETQYF.

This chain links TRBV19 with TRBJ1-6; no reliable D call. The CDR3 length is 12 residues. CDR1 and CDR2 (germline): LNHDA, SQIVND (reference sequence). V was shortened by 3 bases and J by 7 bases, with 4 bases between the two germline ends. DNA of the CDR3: TGTGCCAGTAGTATGACAAATTCACCCCTCCACTTT. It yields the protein CASSMTNSPLHF.

The CDR3 is CASSPGNEQFF. CDR3 nucleotide sequence: TGTGCCAGCAGTCCCGGCAATGAGCAGTTCTTC. The rearrangement uses TRBV28 and TRBJ2-1; no reliable D call. Germline V gene lookup returns CDR1 MDHEN and CDR2 SYDVKM. V was clipped by 5 bases and J by 6 bases, with 5 bases between them. This CDR3 is 11 amino acids long.

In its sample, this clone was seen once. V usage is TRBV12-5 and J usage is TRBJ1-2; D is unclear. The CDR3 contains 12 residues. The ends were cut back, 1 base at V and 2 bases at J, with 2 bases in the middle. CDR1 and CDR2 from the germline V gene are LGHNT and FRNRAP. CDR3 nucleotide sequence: TGTGCTAGTGGTTTGGCGAACTATGGCTACACCTTC. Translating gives CASGLANYGYTF.

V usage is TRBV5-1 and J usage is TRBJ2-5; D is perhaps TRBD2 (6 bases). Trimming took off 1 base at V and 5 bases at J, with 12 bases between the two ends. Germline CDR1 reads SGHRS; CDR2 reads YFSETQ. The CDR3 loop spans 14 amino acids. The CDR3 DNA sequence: TGCGCCAGCAGCTTGAGGCGGGGTGGCGAGACCCAGTACTTC. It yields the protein CASSLRRGGETQYF.

CDR3 sequence: CASSLLPKRDEKLFF. CDR3 coding DNA: TGCGCCAGCAGCTTGCTACCCAAACGGGATGAAAAACTGTTTTTT. The chain is built from TRBV5-1 and TRBJ1-4; no clear D. Germline loops: CDR1 SGHRS, CDR2 YFSETQ. This CDR3 spans 15 amino acids. Trimming stripped 1 base from V and 6 bases from J, with 13 bases between.

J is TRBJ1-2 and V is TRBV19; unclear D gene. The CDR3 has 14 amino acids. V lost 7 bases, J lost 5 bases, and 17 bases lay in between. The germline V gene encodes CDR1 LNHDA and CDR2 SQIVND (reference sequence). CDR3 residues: CASTTWEGAYGYTF. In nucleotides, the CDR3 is TGTGCCAGTACCACATGGGAGGGAGCTTATGGCTACACCTTC.

CDR3 sequence: CATATSSYNEQFF. The CDR3 DNA sequence: TGCGCCACCGCGACTAGTTCCTACAATGAGCAGTTCTTC. The chain couples TRBV4-1 to TRBJ2-1, with D perhaps matching TRBD2 (6 bases). The V gene lost 10 bases and the J gene lost 1 base, with 11 bases spanning the gap. Germline CDR1 and CDR2: MGHRA and YSYEKL. The CDR3 consists of 13 residues.

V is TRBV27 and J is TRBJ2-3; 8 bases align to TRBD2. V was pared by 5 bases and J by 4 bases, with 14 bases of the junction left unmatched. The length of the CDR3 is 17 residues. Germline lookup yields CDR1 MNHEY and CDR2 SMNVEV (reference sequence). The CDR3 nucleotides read TGTGCCAGCAGTACGACAGGACTAGCTCTTGAGTCAGATACGCAGTATTTT. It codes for CASSTTGLALESDTQYF.

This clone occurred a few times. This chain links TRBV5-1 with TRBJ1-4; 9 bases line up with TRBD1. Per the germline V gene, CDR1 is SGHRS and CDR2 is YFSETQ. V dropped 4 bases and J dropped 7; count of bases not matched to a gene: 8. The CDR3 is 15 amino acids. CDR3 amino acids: CASSLWTGEGEKLFF. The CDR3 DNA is TGCGCCAGCAGCCTATGGACAGGGGAGGGTGAAAAACTGTTTTTT.

CDR3 amino acids: CASSQELSNSPLHF. The CDR3 DNA reads TGCGCCAGCAGCCAAGAATTATCGAATTCACCCCTCCACTTT. The rearrangement uses TRBV4-3 and TRBJ1-6; no firm D call. The CDR3 has 14 residues. V lost 0 bases to trimming and J lost 7 bases, with 7 bases between them. Germline values: CDR1 LGHNA, CDR2 YSLEER.

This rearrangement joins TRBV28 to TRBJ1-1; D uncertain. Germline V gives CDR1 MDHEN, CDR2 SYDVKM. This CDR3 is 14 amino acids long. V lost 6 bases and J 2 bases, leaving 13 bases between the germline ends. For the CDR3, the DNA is TGTGCCAGCAGAACCCCCAAAACAAACACTGAAGCTTTCTTT. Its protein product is CASRTPKTNTEAFF.

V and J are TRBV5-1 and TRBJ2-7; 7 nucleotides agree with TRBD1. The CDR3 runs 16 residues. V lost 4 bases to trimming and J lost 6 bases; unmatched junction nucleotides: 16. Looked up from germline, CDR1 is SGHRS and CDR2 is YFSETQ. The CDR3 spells CASSQSPTGSVSEQYF. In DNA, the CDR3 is TGCGCCAGCAGCCAGAGCCCGACAGGGTCGGTGAGCGAGCAGTACTTC.

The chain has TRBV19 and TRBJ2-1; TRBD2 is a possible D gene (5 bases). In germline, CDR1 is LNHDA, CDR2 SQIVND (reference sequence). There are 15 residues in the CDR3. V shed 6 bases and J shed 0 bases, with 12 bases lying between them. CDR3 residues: CASRLRDPSYNEQFF. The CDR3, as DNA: TGTGCCAGTAGACTCCGGGATCCCTCCTACAATGAGCAGTTCTTC.

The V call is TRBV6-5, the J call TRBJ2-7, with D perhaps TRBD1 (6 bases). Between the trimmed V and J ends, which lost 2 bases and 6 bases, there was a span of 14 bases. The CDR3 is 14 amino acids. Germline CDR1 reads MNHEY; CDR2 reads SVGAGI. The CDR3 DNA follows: TGTGCCAGCAGTTACGCACAGGGTGGCGGCGAGCAGTACTTC. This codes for CASSYAQGGGEQYF.

CDR3 protein: CASSIDPDRRQETQYF. The CDR3 nucleotides are TGTGCCAGTAGTATAGATCCGGACAGACGCCAAGAGACCCAGTACTTC. The chain carries TRBV19 and TRBJ2-5; D might be TRBD1 (6 bases). The germline gives CDR1 LNHDA, CDR2 SQIVND (reference sequence). The CDR3 is 16 residues long. Trimming removed 0 bases at V and 1 base at J, with 12 bases between.

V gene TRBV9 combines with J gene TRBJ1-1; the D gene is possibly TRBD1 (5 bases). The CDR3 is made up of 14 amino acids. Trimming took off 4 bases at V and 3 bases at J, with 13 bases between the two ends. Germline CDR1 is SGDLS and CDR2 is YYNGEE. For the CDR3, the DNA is TGTGCCAGCAGCCTGCTGCAGGGCGACACTGAAGCTTTCTTT. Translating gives CASSLLQGDTEAFF.